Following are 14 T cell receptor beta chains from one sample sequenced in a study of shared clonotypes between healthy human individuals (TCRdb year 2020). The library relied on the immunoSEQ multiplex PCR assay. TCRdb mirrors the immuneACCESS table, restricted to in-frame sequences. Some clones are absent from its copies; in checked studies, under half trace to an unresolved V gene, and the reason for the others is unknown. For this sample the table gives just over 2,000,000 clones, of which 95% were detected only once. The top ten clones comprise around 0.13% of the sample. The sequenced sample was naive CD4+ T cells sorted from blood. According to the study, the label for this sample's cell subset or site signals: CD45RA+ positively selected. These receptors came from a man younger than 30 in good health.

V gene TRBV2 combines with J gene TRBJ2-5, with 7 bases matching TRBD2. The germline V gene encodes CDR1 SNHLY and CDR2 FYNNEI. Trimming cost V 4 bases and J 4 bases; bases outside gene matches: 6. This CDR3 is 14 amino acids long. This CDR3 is CASSASGARETQYF. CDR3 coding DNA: TGTGCCAGCAGTGCTAGCGGCGCCCGAGAGACCCAGTACTTC. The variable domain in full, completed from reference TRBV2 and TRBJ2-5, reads EPEVTQTPSHQVTQMGQEVILRCVPISNHLYFYWYRQILGQKVEFLVSFYNNEISEKSEIFDDQFSVERPDGSNFTLKIRSTKLEDSAMYFCASSASGARETQYFGPGTRLLVL.

The CDR3 loop reads CASSFMRIQGLNTEAFF. For the CDR3, the DNA is TGTGCCAGCAGTTTTATGAGGATTCAGGGTTTGAACACTGAAGCTTTCTTT. The chain recombines TRBV27 with TRBJ1-1; tentative D call: TRBD1 (5 bases). V was trimmed by 3 bases and J by 0 bases, leaving 17 bases between them. CDR1 is MNHEY and CDR2 is SMNVEV in the germline V gene (reference sequence). This CDR3 region has 17 residues.

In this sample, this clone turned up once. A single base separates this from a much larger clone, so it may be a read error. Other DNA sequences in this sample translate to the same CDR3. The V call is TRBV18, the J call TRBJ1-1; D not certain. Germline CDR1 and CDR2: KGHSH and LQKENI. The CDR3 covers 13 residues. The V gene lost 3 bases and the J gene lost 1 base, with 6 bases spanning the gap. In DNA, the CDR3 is TGTGCCAGCTCACCTCGAGAGAACACTGAAGCTTTCTTT. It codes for CASSPRENTEAFF.

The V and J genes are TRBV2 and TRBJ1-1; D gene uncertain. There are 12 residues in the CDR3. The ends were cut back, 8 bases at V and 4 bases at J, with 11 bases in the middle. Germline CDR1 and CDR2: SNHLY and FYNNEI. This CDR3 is CASRVTGTEAFF. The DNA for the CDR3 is TGTGCCAGCCGGGTCACGGGCACTGAAGCTTTCTTT.

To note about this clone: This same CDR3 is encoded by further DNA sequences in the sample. CDR3 sequence (DNA): TGTGCCAGCAGTGAACAGGGGAACACCGGGGAGCTGTTTTTT. Its translation: CASSEQGNTGELFF. V gene TRBV6-1 combines with J gene TRBJ2-2; D is possibly TRBD1 (5 bases). Trimming removed 2 bases from V and 1 base from J, with 5 bases in between. The CDR3 runs 14 residues. Germline V CDR1 and CDR2: MNHNS, SASEGT.

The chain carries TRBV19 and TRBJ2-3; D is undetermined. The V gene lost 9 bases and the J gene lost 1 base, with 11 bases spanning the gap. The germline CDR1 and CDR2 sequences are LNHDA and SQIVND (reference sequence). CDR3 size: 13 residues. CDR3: CASATTRTDTQYF. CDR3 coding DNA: TGTGCCAGCGCGACGACACGCACAGATACGCAGTATTTT.

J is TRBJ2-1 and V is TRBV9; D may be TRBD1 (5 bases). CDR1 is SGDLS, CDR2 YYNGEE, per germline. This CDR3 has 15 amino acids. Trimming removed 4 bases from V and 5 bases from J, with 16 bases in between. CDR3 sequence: CASSSGPKGHNEQFF. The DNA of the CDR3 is TGTGCCAGCAGCTCGGGTCCCAAGGGGCACAATGAGCAGTTCTTC.

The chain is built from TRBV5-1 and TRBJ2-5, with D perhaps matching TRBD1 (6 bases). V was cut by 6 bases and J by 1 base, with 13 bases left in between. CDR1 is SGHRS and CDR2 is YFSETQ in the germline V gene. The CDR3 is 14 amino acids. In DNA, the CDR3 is TGCGCCAGCACCGCCCCAGGGGCCCAAGAGACCCAGTACTTC. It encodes CASTAPGAQETQYF.

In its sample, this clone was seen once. CDR3 protein: CASSGDYGSDTQYF. The CDR3 DNA is TGTGCCAGCAGTGGGGACTACGGTTCAGATACGCAGTATTTT. J is TRBJ2-3 and V is TRBV25-1, with 7 nucleotides matching TRBD2. Germline CDR1 reads MGHDK; CDR2 reads SYGVNS. J was trimmed by 4 bases and V by 4 bases; bases with no gene match: 5. CDR3 length equals 14 residues.

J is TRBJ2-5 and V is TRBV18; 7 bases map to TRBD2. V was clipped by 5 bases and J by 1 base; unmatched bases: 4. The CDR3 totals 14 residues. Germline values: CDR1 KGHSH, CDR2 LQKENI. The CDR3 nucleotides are TGTGCCAGCTCAGTACTAGCGTTCCAAGAGACCCAGTACTTC. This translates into CASSVLAFQETQYF.

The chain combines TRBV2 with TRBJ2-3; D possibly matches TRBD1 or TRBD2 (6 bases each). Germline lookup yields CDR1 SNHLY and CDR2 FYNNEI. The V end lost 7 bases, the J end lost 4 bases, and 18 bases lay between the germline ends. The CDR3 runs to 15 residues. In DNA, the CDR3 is TGTGCCAGCACGGACCAATCGAGGGGGGCAGATACGCAGTATTTT. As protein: CASTDQSRGADTQYF.

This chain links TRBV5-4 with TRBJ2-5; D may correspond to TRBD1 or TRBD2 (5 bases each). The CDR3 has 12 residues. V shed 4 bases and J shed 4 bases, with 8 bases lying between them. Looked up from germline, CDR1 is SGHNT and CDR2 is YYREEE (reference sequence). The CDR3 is CASSRGTETQYF. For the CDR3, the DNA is TGTGCCAGCAGCCGAGGGACAGAGACCCAGTACTTC.

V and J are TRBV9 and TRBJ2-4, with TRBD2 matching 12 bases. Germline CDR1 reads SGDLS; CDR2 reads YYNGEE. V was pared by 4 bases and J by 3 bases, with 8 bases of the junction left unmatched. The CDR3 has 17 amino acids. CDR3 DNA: TGTGCCAGCAGCTTTACCGGGACTAGCGGGTACAAAAACATTCAGTACTTC. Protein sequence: CASSFTGTSGYKNIQYF.

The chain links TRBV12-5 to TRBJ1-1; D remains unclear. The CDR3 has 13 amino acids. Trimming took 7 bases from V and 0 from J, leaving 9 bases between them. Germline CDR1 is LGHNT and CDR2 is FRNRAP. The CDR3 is CASALRMNTEAFF. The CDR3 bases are TGTGCTAGTGCCCTCAGAATGAACACTGAAGCTTTCTTT.